This record looks at one T cell receptor (beta chain) sequence and its context. The antigen is not known. Germline loops: CDR1 SGHTA, CDR2 FQGNSA. This CDR3 has 13 amino acids. V dropped 2 bases and J dropped 7 bases, with 11 bases sitting between them. This sample is drawn from a study of T-cell memory formation after mild COVID-19. Study results and caveats: Day 37-peaking second-wave clones had unconfirmed SARS-CoV-2 specificity.

Via MiXCR, TCRdb re-called the 5' RACE reads, giving one row per CDR3 protein. This table holds hundreds of thousands of distinct CDR3 sequences, roughly 18% found once. The sequencing sample was made of PBMCs or a T cell subset sorted from them (not recorded which). V and J are TRBV7-2 and TRBJ1-2; D gene ambiguous. The source is a man younger than 35 who had mild COVID-19 (a few samples of this study predate the infection). Cell type and time point are not known. CDR3 nucleotide sequence: TGTGCCAGCAGCTTATTGGGTTTGGGTGGCTACACCTTC. This sequence encodes CASSLLGLGGYTF.